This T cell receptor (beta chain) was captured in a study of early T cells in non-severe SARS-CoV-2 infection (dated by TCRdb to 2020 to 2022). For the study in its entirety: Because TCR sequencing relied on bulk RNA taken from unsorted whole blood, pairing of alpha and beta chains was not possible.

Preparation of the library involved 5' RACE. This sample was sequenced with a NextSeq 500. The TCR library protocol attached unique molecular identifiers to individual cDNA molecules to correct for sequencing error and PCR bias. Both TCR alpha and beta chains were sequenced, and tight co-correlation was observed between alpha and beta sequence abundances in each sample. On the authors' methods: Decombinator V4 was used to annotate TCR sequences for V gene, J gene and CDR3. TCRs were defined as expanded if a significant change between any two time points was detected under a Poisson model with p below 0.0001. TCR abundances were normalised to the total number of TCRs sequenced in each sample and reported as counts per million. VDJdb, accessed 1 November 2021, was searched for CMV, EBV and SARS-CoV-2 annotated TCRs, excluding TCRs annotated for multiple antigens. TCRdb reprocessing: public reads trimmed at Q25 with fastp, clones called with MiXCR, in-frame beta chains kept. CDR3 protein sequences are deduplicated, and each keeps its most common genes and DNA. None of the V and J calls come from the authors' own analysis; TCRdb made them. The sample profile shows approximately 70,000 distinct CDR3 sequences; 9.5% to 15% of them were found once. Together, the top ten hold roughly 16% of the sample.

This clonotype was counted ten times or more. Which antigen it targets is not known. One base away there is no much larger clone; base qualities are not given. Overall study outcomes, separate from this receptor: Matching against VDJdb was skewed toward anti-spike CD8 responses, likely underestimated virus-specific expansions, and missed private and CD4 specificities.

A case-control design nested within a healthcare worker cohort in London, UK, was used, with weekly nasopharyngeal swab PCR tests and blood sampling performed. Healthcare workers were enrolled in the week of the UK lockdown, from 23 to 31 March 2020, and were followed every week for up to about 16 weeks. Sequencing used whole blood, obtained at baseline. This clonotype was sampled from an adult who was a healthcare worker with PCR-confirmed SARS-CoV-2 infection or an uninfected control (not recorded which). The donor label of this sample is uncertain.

The CDR3 reads CASSLMRNEQFF. The bases read TGTGCCAGCAGTTTGATGAGGAATGAGCAGTTCTTC. The chain links TRBV12-3 or TRBV12-4 with TRBJ2-1; the D gene cannot be named for sure. The cysteine opens and the phenylalanine closes a CDR3 of 12 amino acids. The CDR3 DNA has 36 bases and is translated from base 1. V was cut back by 3 bases and J by 7 bases, leaving a gap of 7 bases between them.